This T cell receptor (beta chain) was found in a study of blood T cell repertoires in COVID-19. Study context: Spain, Italy and the United States supplied samples that represented acute and convalescent COVID-19. The analysed material was cDNA or gDNA that came from T cells, B-cell-depleted T cells, or PBMCs.

Study processing details: The assay estimated nucleated cells by amplifying reference gene primers. Assay: immunoSEQ multiplex PCR; the TCRdb copy retains only in-frame clones and omits some. V, J and clone size derive from that table, while D and trimming were established from the DNA sequence. The sample has 300,000 to 350,000 clones, roughly 87% seen once; the top ten hold roughly 8.9%. The length of the CDR3 is 15 residues. Germline-derived CDR1 and CDR2 are SNHLY and FYNNEI. Trimming cost V 6 bases and J 4 bases; bases outside gene matches: 5. The sequenced sample was peripheral blood. This sequence was found in a young man with COVID-19, enrolled during active disease. The rearrangement uses TRBV2 and TRBJ1-4; TRBD1 matches at 10 bases. The CDR3: CASSDRGLGNEKLFF. CDR3 bases: TGTGCCAGCAGCGACAGGGGGCTGGGTAATGAAAAACTGTTTTTT.